This TCR beta chain is from a study of identical twins. This clonotype has at least ten counts. The antigen is unknown. Using its own MiXCR run on the 5' RACE reads, TCRdb lists one record per CDR3 protein. The sample includes fewer than 250,000 distinct CDR3 sequences, 7.5% of them seen just once. Overall study findings and caveats: In monozygotic twins, models underestimated the sharing of out-of-frame TCR alpha.

The CDR3 consists of 13 residues. Trimming left V 0 bases short and J 4 bases short, with 9 bases between. The V gene's germline CDR1 is DFQATT and CDR2 SNEGSKA (reference sequence). This sample was shared with a second study, whose subject was yellow fever vaccine responses in identical twins.

This sequence was found in a woman between 18 and 29 years old in good health. Source material: memory (CD45RO+) T cells sorted from blood. The rearrangement uses TRBV20-1 and TRBJ1-2, with no clear D. CDR3 region: CSARERAGYGYTF. The CDR3 nucleotides are TGCAGTGCTAGAGAAAGGGCGGGCTATGGCTACACCTTC.